This paragraph reports one TCR beta chain. This sample was taken from a study of cytomegalovirus exposure and HLA in healthy donors. Across the whole study: An early release of data contained some 80 million unique TCRs, which came from HLA-typed donors.

With 60 Vbeta and 13 Jbeta primers, the PCR was carried out. Here immunoSEQ multiplex PCR was the method, and the copy in TCRdb shows in-frame clones only, minus some. The table shows 130,000 to 150,000 clones, with about 70% occurring only once. Germline CDR1 reads LNHNV; CDR2 reads YYDKDF (reference sequence). This CDR3 region has 16 residues. The ends were cut back, 5 bases at V and 1 base at J, with 14 bases in the middle. The chain combines TRBV15 with TRBJ2-2; TRBD2 might be the D (6 bases). The source of this sequence is a man aged 18 to 30 in good health and CMV-seronegative. The sequencing sample was made of PBMCs. The CDR3 loop is CATSFGGNQNTGELFF. CDR3 in DNA: TGTGCCACCAGCTTTGGAGGGAACCAGAACACCGGGGAGCTGTTTTTT.